This T cell receptor (beta chain) appears in the sequencing data of a study of T-cell reconstitution after alpha-beta-depleted transplantation in children. Study-level findings and limits: About two months after transplant, alpha-beta T cells reportedly came from several hundred expanded graft clones. Surviving thymic progenitors and recipient T cells were the source of high TCRbeta diversity at day 60 in some patients. Fresh T-cell production supplied most of the T-cell counts and diversity seen one year after transplant.

This clonotype occurred many times. Its antigen is as yet unknown. The CDR3 runs 14 residues. V lost 4 bases to trimming and J lost 5 bases; unmatched junction nucleotides: 7. The germline V gene has CDR1 LGHDT and CDR2 YNNKEL (reference sequence). As it was prepared, the TCRbeta library received unique molecular identifiers. MiXCR, applied by TCRdb to the PCR reads, yields one record per CDR3 protein. The data show 95,000 to 120,000 distinct CDR3 sequences, with 5% to 8% seen just once and 20% to 25% held by the top ten. This chain joins TRBV3-1 and TRBJ2-7; TRBD1 aligns across 8 bases. The sequences come from PBMCs, mostly from graft donor cells, collected 360 days after TCRalphabeta/CD19-depleted stem cell transplant. This receptor was taken from a male patient aged 2-10 years who had a stem cell transplant for acute lymphoblastic leukemia, so the T cells may come from the graft donor. The CDR3 DNA is TGTGCCAGCAGCCCGGGGACAGGTTTGGACGAGCAGTACTTC. This translates into CASSPGTGLDEQYF.